The rows below give T cell receptor beta chains drawn from one sample of a study of blood T cell repertoires in COVID-19. Sequencing was performed with immunoSEQ multiplex PCR; in TCRdb, only in-frame clones are kept and a portion is missing. Of some 100,000 clones detected, about 90% appear once; the ten largest clones hold 7.5% to 9%. The sample consisted of peripheral blood. The source of these receptors is a man between 65 and 85 years old who had recovered from COVID-19. Each CDR3 is given with its conserved first and last residue. Fields, in order: clone size, D gene, V gene, J gene, CDR3 protein, CDR3 DNA. D genes are given only for firm matches. Not all rows give a size; the values are once, few, many and, for expanded clones, a class.

.,TRBD2,TRBV5-1,TRBJ2-2,CASSLRSGTNTGELFF,TGCGCCAGCAGCCTCCGTAGCGGGACGAACACCGGGGAGCTGTTTTTT
.,TRBD1,TRBV3-1/TRBV3-2,TRBJ2-1,CASSQEALRQGNEQFF,TGTGCCAGCAGCCAAGAAGCTCTGAGACAGGGCAATGAGCAGTTCTTC
medium-sized,.,TRBV7-3,TRBJ1-1,CASSLGATNTEAFF,TGTGCCAGCAGCTTAGGGGCAACAAACACTGAAGCTTTCTTT
.,.,TRBV29-1,TRBJ1-1,CSAKPNLRGTEAFF,TGCAGCGCCAAGCCAAACCTGAGAGGGACTGAAGCTTTCTTT
once,TRBD1,TRBV28,TRBJ2-7,CASSPWDRDYEQYF,TGTGCCAGCAGTCCCTGGGACAGGGACTACGAGCAGTACTTC
.,TRBD1,TRBV19,TRBJ1-2,CASSLTGLYGYTF,TGTGCCAGTAGTTTGACAGGGCTCTATGGCTACACCTTC
.,.,TRBV7-3,TRBJ1-4,CASSLSANEKLFF,TGTGCCAGCAGCTTATCAGCTAATGAAAAACTGTTTTTT
.,TRBD1,TRBV7-2,TRBJ1-5,CASSRQGAEQPQHF,TGTGCCAGCAGTCGTCAGGGGGCGGAACAGCCCCAGCATTTT
.,.,TRBV28,TRBJ1-2,CASGSVGWGDYGYTF,TGTGCCAGCGGATCAGTTGGTTGGGGGGACTATGGCTACACCTTC
.,.,TRBV10-2,TRBJ2-7,CASRDSYEQYF,TGCGCCAGCAGAGACAGTTACGAGCAGTACTTC
.,TRBD1,TRBV7-9,TRBJ2-6,CASSVRGRGANVLTF,TGTGCCAGCAGCGTCAGGGGGCGGGGGGCCAACGTCCTGACTTTC
.,TRBD1,TRBV9,TRBJ2-7,CASSLNRGDGYEQYF,TGTGCCAGCAGTTTAAACAGGGGAGACGGTTACGAGCAGTACTTC
.,.,TRBV29-1,TRBJ1-5,CSVGTTGNQPQHF,TGCAGCGTTGGAACCACAGGGAATCAGCCCCAGCATTTT
.,.,TRBV19,TRBJ1-5,CASSIPSQKPQHF,TGTGCCAGTAGTATCCCCTCTCAGAAGCCCCAGCATTTT
.,.,TRBV7-2,TRBJ1-2,CASSLQGAGYTF,TGTGCCAGCAGCTTACAGGGTGCTGGCTACACCTTC
.,TRBD2,TRBV5-4,TRBJ2-7,CASSARTSGAHEQYF,TGTGCCAGCAGCGCGCGGACTAGCGGAGCCCACGAGCAGTACTTC
.,TRBD2,TRBV28,TRBJ2-7,CATLGHPSGSYEQYF,TGTGCCACCTTAGGCCACCCCAGCGGGAGCTACGAGCAGTACTTC
.,.,TRBV28,TRBJ1-5,CASTLSDQPQHF,TGTGCCAGCACTCTATCCGATCAGCCCCAGCATTTT
.,TRBD2,TRBV9,TRBJ2-1,CASTPAQRGNNEQFF,TGTGCCAGCACCCCGGCCCAGCGGGGTAACAATGAGCAGTTCTTC
.,.,TRBV24-1,TRBJ1-2,CATSAPVGGETYYGYTF,TGTGCCACCAGTGCCCCGGTGGGGGGGGAAACGTACTATGGCTACACCTTC
.,.,TRBV12-1,TRBJ2-1,CASSFGGPRNEQFF,TGTGCCAGCAGCTTTGGAGGGCCACGGAATGAGCAGTTCTTC
.,TRBD1,TRBV5-1,TRBJ1-2,CASSVQGAHGYGYTF,TGCGCCAGCAGCGTCCAGGGGGCGCACGGCTATGGCTACACCTTC
.,.,TRBV30,TRBJ2-3,CAWSAGARSTDTQYF,TGTGCCTGGAGTGCAGGGGCGCGGAGCACAGATACGCAGTATTTT
.,TRBD1,TRBV18,TRBJ1-5,CASSPQDRDQAQPQHF,TGTGCCAGCTCACCGCAGGACAGGGATCAGGCTCAGCCCCAGCATTTT
.,TRBD2,TRBV5-1,TRBJ2-3,CASSLGNSGDTDTQYF,TGCGCCAGCAGCTTGGGGAATAGCGGGGACACAGATACGCAGTATTTT
.,.,TRBV11-2,TRBJ2-3,CASSGREADTQYF,TGTGCCAGCAGCGGCAGGGAGGCAGATACGCAGTATTTT
.,TRBD2,TRBV29-1,TRBJ2-3,CSVGGTNTDTQYF,TGCAGCGTTGGGGGGACTAACACAGATACGCAGTATTTT
.,TRBD1,TRBV5-4,TRBJ1-2,CASSLRGPNYGYTF,TGTGCCAGCAGCCTTAGGGGGCCTAACTATGGCTACACCTTC
.,TRBD2,TRBV9,TRBJ2-7,CASSAGLDYEQYF,TGTGCCAGCAGCGCCGGACTAGACTACGAGCAGTACTTC